The rows below give T cell receptor beta chains drawn from one sample of a study of shared clonotypes between healthy human individuals. Using immunoSEQ multiplex PCR, the repertoire was profiled, and TCRdb retains in-frame clones only, with some absent. The sample lists about 2.2 million clones; 93% were seen once. What was sequenced was naive CD8+ T cells from PBMCs. These receptors were collected from a man aged 18 to 29 in good health. Some clones in this sample may be carry-over from other donors' samples. Each CDR3 is given with its conserved first and last residue. D genes are given only for firm matches. Clone size is stated in some rows and not others, as once, few, many or a class when expanded.

CASREEGSSSYNEQFF,TGTGCCAGCAGGGAAGAAGGGAGTTCGTCCTACAATGAGCAGTTCTTC,TRBV7-3,.,TRBJ2-1,.
CASSQFVGPVSQPQHF,TGTGCCAGTAGTCAATTTGTGGGGCCGGTAAGTCAGCCCCAGCATTTT,TRBV19,few,TRBJ1-5,.
CASSPSASGRRNTGELFF,TGCGCCAGCAGCCCGTCGGCTAGCGGGAGGCGGAACACCGGGGAGCTGTTTTTT,TRBV4-1,.,TRBJ2-2,TRBD2
CASSSPASAEQFF,TGCGCCAGCAGCTCTCCCGCATCGGCTGAGCAGTTCTTC,TRBV5-1,.,TRBJ2-1,.
CASSLGSNEQFF,TGTGCCAGCAGCTTAGGATCCAATGAGCAGTTCTTC,TRBV7-9,.,TRBJ2-1,.
CASSSSGSYSNQPQHF,TGTGCCAGCAGTAGCAGTGGCAGTTATAGCAATCAGCCCCAGCATTTT,TRBV28,.,TRBJ1-5,.
CASSAGTGGYEQYF,TGTGCCAGCAGTGCCGGGACAGGGGGTTACGAGCAGTACTTC,TRBV6-4,once,TRBJ2-7,TRBD1
CASSFSRTLRSYEQYF,TGTGCCAGCAGCTTCTCCAGGACTCTCCGCTCCTACGAGCAGTACTTC,TRBV11-2,.,TRBJ2-7,.
CASSQVMYQETQYF,TGCGCCAGCAGCCAAGTGATGTACCAAGAGACCCAGTACTTC,TRBV4-3,.,TRBJ2-5,.
CASSVGQDTYEQFF,TGTGCCAGCAGCGTAGGGCAGGACACGTATGAGCAGTTCTTC,TRBV9,.,TRBJ2-1,.
CASSEAGVLYTQYF,TGTGCCAGCAGTGAAGCGGGAGTACTTTATACGCAGTATTTT,TRBV6-1,once,TRBJ2-3,.
CASSQSPGRKETQYF,TGTGCCAGCAGTCAAAGCCCGGGACGGAAAGAGACCCAGTACTTC,TRBV7-6,.,TRBJ2-5,.
CASSQDGSGIEQYF,TGCGCCAGCAGCCAAGATGGGTCCGGGATCGAGCAGTACTTC,TRBV4-1,.,TRBJ2-7,.
CASSQGRSIAFF,TGCGCCAGCAGCCAAGGGAGGAGTATAGCTTTCTTT,TRBV4-1,.,TRBJ1-1,.
CASSEKWPRQEEYGYTF,TGCGCCAGCAGCGAAAAGTGGCCCAGGCAGGAGGAATATGGCTACACCTTC,TRBV5-1,.,TRBJ1-2,.
CASSASRDRGLYGYTF,TGTGCCAGCAGCGCTAGCCGGGACAGGGGGTTATATGGCTACACCTTC,TRBV11-2,.,TRBJ1-2,TRBD1
CASSADRSSSYEQYF,TGTGCCAGCAGTGCCGACAGGTCGAGCTCCTACGAGCAGTACTTC,TRBV27,.,TRBJ2-7,.
CASSLGRRTSNYGYTF,TGTGCCAGCAGCTTAGGCCGGCGGACCTCTAACTATGGCTACACCTTC,TRBV13,few,TRBJ1-2,.
CASSPTGANEKLFF,TGTGCCAGCAGCCCGACAGGGGCTAATGAAAAACTGTTTTTT,TRBV27,.,TRBJ1-4,TRBD1